This T cell receptor (beta chain) was observed in a study of blood T cell repertoires in COVID-19. Whole-study context: Spain, Italy and the United States supplied samples that represented acute and convalescent COVID-19. The cDNA or gDNA used as material had been derived from T cells, B-cell-depleted T cells, or PBMCs.

This clone was found once. Original processing methods: Amplification of reference gene primers provided the estimated nucleated cell counts. Profiled with immunoSEQ multiplex PCR; TCRdb holds only in-frame clones, not every one. Clone size and V and J calls were adopted from that table, with D and trimming inferred from the DNA. The top ten clones hold about 18% of a sample with 130,000 or so clones, 65% to 85% of them seen once. The CDR3 is 16 amino acids. Germline assignment: CDR1 SGHAT and CDR2 FQNNGV. V lost 5 bases, J lost 2 bases, and 12 bases stayed unmatched. J is TRBJ2-7 and V is TRBV11-2, with TRBD1 matching over 7 bases. The clonotype was recovered from a woman older than 75 with acute or convalescent COVID-19. Sample: peripheral blood. The CDR3 protein is CASSAIRRDRPYEQYF. The CDR3 DNA sequence: TGTGCCAGCAGCGCCATAAGACGGGACAGACCCTACGAGCAGTACTTC.